The 2 T cell receptor beta chains in this list originate from one sample, sequenced in a study of type 1 regulatory T cells. These TCRs' antigens remain unknown. Using its own MiXCR run on the reads, TCRdb lists one record per CDR3 protein. The top ten clones hold less than 2.5% of a sample with about 65,000 distinct CDR3 sequences, just under 50% of them seen once. Sequencing was performed on cultured non-Tr1 T cells, either the whole culture or a sorted T cell fraction (not recorded which). These receptors were collected from a human donor in good health.

This chain links TRBV20-1 with TRBJ1-4; D is possibly TRBD1 (5 bases). CDR3 length: 16 residues. The V and J ends lost 0 bases and 7 bases respectively, with 18 bases between them. Germline lookup yields CDR1 DFQATT and CDR2 SNEGSKA (reference sequence). In DNA, the CDR3 is TGCAGTGCTAGAGATCTCGGGGGTATCTCTTCTGAAAAACTGTTTTTT. Residues: CSARDLGGISSEKLFF.

The genes are TRBV30 and TRBJ1-2; 7 bases fit TRBD1. V shed 8 bases and J 3 bases; nucleotides not matched to a gene: 6. The CDR3 totals 12 residues. Germline V gene sequence: CDR1 GTSNPN, CDR2 SVGIG (reference sequence). The DNA for the CDR3 is TGTGCCGGAGACAGGGCCTACTATGGCTACACCTTC. Its translation: CAGDRAYYGYTF.